The 28 T cell receptor beta chains given below trace back to one sample, sequenced in a study of CD8+CD57+ T cells in acquired aplastic anemia. Sequencing involved patients with CD8+CD57+ cell expansion previously shown by flow cytometry. Profiling that covered TCR beta VDJ and CDR3 relied on genomic DNA as its template. MiXCR, run by TCRdb on the reads, gives a single entry per CDR3 protein. The table records around 290,000 distinct CDR3 sequences, approximately 58% of them present only once. Sequenced material: sorted CD4+, CD8+, or CD8+CD57+ T cells (not recorded which) from PBMCs. The source of these receptors is a human donor with aplastic anemia.

The chain has TRBV19 and TRBJ2-5; tentatively, D is TRBD1 (6 bases). CDR1 LNHDA and CDR2 SQIVND come from the germline V gene (reference sequence). This CDR3 is built from 14 residues. Trimming removed 11 bases at V and 4 bases at J, with 20 bases between. CDR3 coding DNA: TGTGCCTCCCTCCGACCAGGGGTGGGAGAGACCCAGTACTTC. Translated, it gives CASLRPGVGETQYF.

This chain uses TRBV9 with TRBJ2-5; D is ambiguous. Between the trimmed V and J ends, which lost 5 bases and 5 bases, there was a span of 16 bases. CDR3 length: 14 residues. Per germline, CDR1 SGDLS and CDR2 YYNGEE. CDR3 sequence reads: CASSRRLTGETQYF. CDR3 DNA: TGTGCCAGCAGTCGCCGATTAACCGGGGAGACCCAGTACTTC.

For this clonotype: One base away lies a much larger clone, so this may be a sequencing read error. The rearrangement links TRBV5-1 to TRBJ1-4; 9 positions agree with TRBD1. The V and J ends lost 4 bases and 10 bases, in that order; junction bases with no gene match: 11. The V gene's germline CDR1 is SGHRS and CDR2 YFSETQ. The CDR3 runs 15 residues. CDR3 nucleotide sequence: TGCGCCAGCAGCCCCGGGACAGGGAGGTATGGAAAACTGTTTTTT. It is translated as CASSPGTGRYGKLFF. Together with reference TRBV5-1 and TRBJ1-4, the CDR3 gives the full variable domain: KAGVTQTPRYLIKTRGQQVTLSCSPISGHRSVSWYQQTPGQGLQFLFEYFSETQRNKGNFPGRFSGRQFSNSRSEMNVSTLELGDSALYLCASSPGTGRYGKLFFGSGTQLSVL.

This chain uses TRBV6-1 with TRBJ2-3; D perhaps matches TRBD1 (10 bases). V was cut by 6 bases and J by 2 bases, with 30 bases left in between. The CDR3 consists of 20 residues. The germline CDR1 and CDR2 sequences are MNHNS and SASEGT. CDR3 DNA: TGTGCCAGCAGGGGACAGGGGCTGGGACGGGCGGGGGGGTTCACAGATACGCAGTATTTT. Protein: CASRGQGLGRAGGFTDTQYF.

The rearrangement uses TRBV2 and TRBJ1-5; 9 bases map to TRBD1. The CDR3 spans 14 residues. Losses at the gene ends were 5 bases for V and 3 bases for J; bases not matched to a gene: 2. Germline V CDR1 and CDR2: SNHLY, FYNNEI. CDR3 DNA: TGTGCCAGCAGTAGACAGGGGGACAATCAGCCCCAGCATTTT. It is translated as CASSRQGDNQPQHF.

This sequence joins TRBV29-1 and TRBJ2-7; 7 bases are shared with TRBD1. With V trimmed by 6 bases and J by 3 bases, 5 bases remained unmatched. This CDR3 comprises 12 residues. Germline V lookup: CDR1 SQVTM, CDR2 ANQGSEA. The CDR3 coding sequence is TGCAGCGTGGGGGACAGTCACTACGAGCAGTACTTC. Amino acids: CSVGDSHYEQYF.

The CDR3 loop reads CSASAGNQPQHF. CDR3 coding DNA: TGCAGTGCTAGTGCAGGGAATCAGCCCCAGCATTTT. V and J are TRBV20-1 and TRBJ1-5; perhaps TRBD1 as D (5 bases). Trimming removed 3 bases at V and 4 bases at J, with 7 bases between. This CDR3 has 12 residues. The V gene's germline CDR1 is DFQATT and CDR2 SNEGSKA (reference sequence).

The CDR3 spells CSARDELAGQYYNEQFF. The CDR3 region has the DNA TGCAGTGCTAGAGATGAACTAGCGGGGCAATACTACAATGAGCAGTTCTTC. V usage is TRBV20-1 and J usage is TRBJ2-1; TRBD2 agrees at 10 bases. CDR1 DFQATT and CDR2 SNEGSKA come from the germline V gene (reference sequence). The J segment lost 3 bases and the V segment lost 0 bases, leaving 8 bases of the junction unmatched. There are 17 residues in the CDR3.

A remark on this clonotype: Given the absence of the conserved phenylalanine or tryptophan at the CDR3 end, a read error is likely. This chain links TRBV14 with TRBJ1-2; D not certain. Germline CDR1 is SGHDN and CDR2 is FVKESK. V lost 0 bases and J lost 4, with 12 bases in between. The CDR3 extends over 15 amino acids. In nucleotides, the CDR3 is TGTGCCAGCAGCCAAGATATGGGAGCTTTCTATGGCTACACCCTC. This translates into CASSQDMGAFYGYTL.

Many counts were recorded for this clonotype. The gene calls are TRBV5-1 and TRBJ1-2, with a tentative D call TRBD1 (6 bases). Germline CDR1 is SGHRS and CDR2 is YFSETQ. Trimming took 4 bases from V and 4 from J, leaving 17 bases between them. The CDR3 is 15 residues long. The CDR3, as DNA: TGCGCCAGCAGCCGTGAGGCAGGGGCTCTCTATGGCTACACCTTC. Amino acids: CASSREAGALYGYTF.

In its sample, this clonotype was seen many times. The rearrangement joins TRBV19 to TRBJ1-1; no firm D call. Germline V gives CDR1 LNHDA, CDR2 SQIVND (reference sequence). The CDR3 extends over 13 amino acids. Trimming stripped 6 bases from V and 0 bases from J, with 8 bases between. The CDR3 region is CASRTAVNTEAFF. As DNA, the CDR3 is TGTGCCAGTAGAACAGCCGTGAACACTGAAGCTTTCTTT.

In nucleotides, the CDR3 is TGTGCCAGCAGTTTTCCGGGACTAGCGGCTTTCGAGCAGTTCTTC. This codes for CASSFPGLAAFEQFF. The chain uses TRBV12-3 or TRBV12-4 and TRBJ2-1; TRBD2 aligns across 11 bases. Unmatched junction bases numbered 8, after V lost 3 bases and J lost 10 bases. The length of the CDR3 is 15 residues.

This sequence joins TRBV24-1 and TRBJ1-5, with 12 bases aligning to TRBD1. CDR3 length: 17 residues. CDR1 and CDR2 (germline): KGHDR, SFDVKD. Trimming at V came to 7 bases and at J to 7 bases, leaving 13 bases not matched to a gene. In nucleotides, the CDR3 is TGTGCCACCAGCTCATTCGGGACAGGGGGCGCGGGACAGCCCCAGCATTTT. As protein: CATSSFGTGGAGQPQHF.

The rearrangement links TRBV25-1 to TRBJ1-2, with 8 bases lining up with TRBD1. Looked up from germline, CDR1 is MGHDK and CDR2 is SYGVNS. The CDR3 runs 14 residues. V lost 10 bases and J lost 1; bases outside the gene matches: 8. The CDR3 here is CAKPTGAVNYGYTF. DNA for the CDR3: TGTGCCAAACCGACAGGGGCTGTTAACTATGGCTACACCTTC.

The chain employs TRBV25-1 and TRBJ1-5; no clear D gene. V lost 3 bases and J lost 6, with 12 bases in between. The CDR3 has 14 residues. Per the germline V gene, CDR1 is MGHDK and CDR2 is SYGVNS. The CDR3 nucleotides read TGTGCCAGCAGTGACGCCTCCGTGAGTCAGCCCCAGCATTTT. Its protein product is CASSDASVSQPQHF.

The chain links TRBV7-9 to TRBJ2-6; 11 positions match TRBD1. J was trimmed by 1 base and V by 10 bases; bases with no gene match: 6. Germline V gives CDR1 SEHNR, CDR2 FQNEAQ (reference sequence). The CDR3 loop spans 16 amino acids. In DNA form, the CDR3 reads TGTGCCACCTTGGACAGGGGGCGGTCTGGGGCCAACGTCCTGACTTTC. Protein product: CATLDRGRSGANVLTF.

This sequence joins TRBV5-1 and TRBJ1-1; tentative D call: TRBD1 (6 bases). Germline CDR1 reads SGHRS; CDR2 reads YFSETQ. The V gene lost 0 bases and the J gene lost 1 base, with 13 bases spanning the gap. The CDR3 is 16 amino acids. The CDR3 nucleotides read TGCGCCAGCAGCTTGGATGGGACATCTTCGAACACTGAAGCTTTCTTT. This codes for CASSLDGTSSNTEAFF.

The J gene is TRBJ1-2, the V gene TRBV24-1; 9 bases fit TRBD1. J was trimmed by 5 bases and V by 3 bases; bases with no gene match: 9. The CDR3 length is 16 residues. In germline, CDR1 is KGHDR, CDR2 SFDVKD. The CDR3, as DNA: TGTGCCACCAGTGATAGACAACCGGGACAGGGTTATGGCTACACCTTC. This sequence encodes CATSDRQPGQGYGYTF.

This chain connects TRBV19 to TRBJ2-1; unclear D gene. This CDR3 is built from 16 residues. V was cut by 3 bases and J by 1 base, with 13 bases left in between. Germline V CDR1 and CDR2: LNHDA, SQIVND (reference sequence). The CDR3 DNA reads as TGTGCCAGTAGTATTAGTAGTTTGAGTTCCTACAATGAGCAGTTCTTC. Translating gives CASSISSLSSYNEQFF. The full variable domain, completed using reference TRBV19 and TRBJ2-1, is DGGITQSPKYLFRKEGQNVTLSCEQNLNHDAMYWYRQDPGQGLRLIYYSQIVNDFQKGDIAEGYSVSREKKESFPLTVTSAQKNPTAFYLCASSISSLSSYNEQFFGPGTRLTVL.

The rearrangement joins TRBV29-1 to TRBJ1-2; D is unresolved. V was pared by 4 bases and J by 8 bases, with 17 bases between. This CDR3 contains 13 residues. The germline V gene encodes CDR1 SQVTM and CDR2 ANQGSEA. This CDR3 is CSVGLSGRGGYTF. CDR3 sequence (DNA): TGCAGCGTTGGCTTGTCGGGTCGAGGGGGCTACACCTTC.

V gene TRBV14 combines with J gene TRBJ2-5; 7 bases line up with TRBD1. The CDR3 runs to 15 residues. Germline-derived CDR1 and CDR2 are SGHDN and FVKESK. Trimming removed 2 bases from V and 1 base from J; junction bases left unmatched: 4. CDR3 protein: CASSQKGQFQETQYF. The DNA of the CDR3 is TGTGCCAGCAGCCAAAAGGGACAGTTCCAAGAGACCCAGTACTTC.

This clonotype showed up many times. The CDR3 coding sequence is TGCGCCAGCAGCTTGGCCGAGACAGAGACCTACGAGCAGTACTTC. Encoded protein: CASSLAETETYEQYF. The chain has TRBV5-1 and TRBJ2-7; D may be TRBD1 (5 bases). The CDR3 covers 15 residues. Germline-derived CDR1 and CDR2 are SGHRS and YFSETQ. Trimming stripped 0 bases from V and 2 bases from J, with 12 bases between.

Worth noting for this clonotype: A read error is possible here, since a much larger clone lies one base away. The chain joins TRBV10-2 to TRBJ1-3, with D possibly being TRBD1 (6 bases). Germline V gene data show CDR1 as WSHSY and CDR2 as SAAADI. This CDR3 is 16 amino acids long. The CDR3 sequence is CASSPGNRVPGNTIYF. The CDR3 DNA reads TGTGCCAGCAGCCCCGGGAACAGGGTTCCTGGAAACACCATATATTTT.

The V gene is TRBV12-3 or TRBV12-4, the J gene TRBJ2-7, with D possibly being TRBD2 (6 bases). The CDR3 runs 15 residues. Trimming removed 2 bases at V and 3 bases at J, with 14 bases between. CDR3: CASSLQVAVSYEQYF. CDR3 nucleotides: TGTGCCAGCAGTTTACAGGTAGCGGTGAGCTACGAGCAGTACTTC.

This clonotype was seen ten or more times. The chain employs TRBV20-1 and TRBJ1-2; D ambiguous. The length of the CDR3 is 14 residues. Germline V gene sequence: CDR1 DFQATT, CDR2 SNEGSKA (reference sequence). Between the trimmed V and J ends, which lost 3 bases and 7 bases, there was a span of 18 bases. The CDR3 DNA reads as TGCAGTGCTAGGCCGGGTAGGGCCGGAGTTGGCTACACCTTC. Translated, it gives CSARPGRAGVGYTF.

This clonotype was found many times. The genes are TRBV2 and TRBJ1-5, with a weak D call TRBD1 (6 bases). CDR1 is SNHLY, CDR2 FYNNEI, per germline. CDR3 length: 13 residues. V was trimmed by 6 bases and J by 0 bases, leaving 6 bases between them. CDR3 in DNA: TGTGCCAGCAGGACAGGTAGCAATCAGCCCCAGCATTTT. The encoded protein is CASRTGSNQPQHF.

The CDR3 DNA reads TGCGCCAGCAGCTTGAGGAGAGGGAACACTGAAGCTTTCTTT. Protein sequence: CASSLRRGNTEAFF. This chain uses TRBV5-1 with TRBJ1-1; D not resolved. The CDR3 contains 14 residues. V lost 1 base to trimming and J lost 1 base, with 8 bases between them. Germline CDR1 reads SGHRS; CDR2 reads YFSETQ.

This clonotype occurred a few times. This rearrangement joins TRBV4-2 to TRBJ2-5, with D perhaps assigned TRBD1 or TRBD2 (5 bases each). V lost 1 base and J 7 bases, leaving 13 bases between the germline ends. CDR1 and CDR2 from the germline V gene are LGHNA and YNFKEQ. The CDR3 is made up of 14 amino acids. CDR3 region: CASSQGEGSGTQYF. The CDR3, as DNA: TGTGCCAGCAGCCAAGGAGAGGGGTCGGGGACCCAGTACTTC.